These 30 T cell receptor beta chains share one sample of origin, sequenced in a study of CD8 T cells in Susac syndrome. Random hexamers were used to reverse transcribe the RNA input (about 0.5 to 1 ug). TCRdb re-called the immunoSEQ multiplex PCR reads with MiXCR, one entry per CDR3 protein. Here the sample spans about 200,000 distinct CDR3 sequences, approximately 95% being singletons. The sequenced sample consisted of CD4+ T cells from PBMCs. The receptors derive from a human donor in good health.

The CDR3 region is CSAWRDRDNEQFF. The CDR3 nucleotides are TGCAGTGCTTGGAGGGACAGAGACAATGAGCAGTTCTTC. The chain employs TRBV20-1 and TRBJ2-1; tentatively, D is TRBD1 (7 bases). There are 13 residues in the CDR3. Germline V lookup: CDR1 DFQATT, CDR2 SNEGSKA (reference sequence). V dropped 5 bases and J dropped 5 bases, with 13 bases sitting between them.

The chain joins TRBV20-1 to TRBJ2-1; D gene uncertain. Per germline, CDR1 DFQATT and CDR2 SNEGSKA (reference sequence). The CDR3 runs 11 residues. Between the trimmed V and J ends, which lost 3 bases and 8 bases, there was a span of 8 bases. This CDR3 is CSASPWYEQFF. The CDR3 DNA sequence: TGCAGTGCTAGTCCCTGGTATGAGCAGTTCTTC.

CDR3 in amino acids: CSVRLAGEAGELFF. The DNA of the CDR3 is TGCAGCGTCCGACTAGCGGGAGAGGCCGGGGAGCTGTTTTTT. The J gene is TRBJ2-2, the V gene TRBV29-1; 12 bases are a match to TRBD2. Trimming at V came to 6 bases and at J to 6 bases, leaving 5 bases not matched to a gene. This CDR3 has 14 amino acids. CDR1 and CDR2 from the germline V gene are SQVTM and ANQGSEA.

The rearrangement joins TRBV29-1 to TRBJ2-2, with D perhaps TRBD1 (6 bases). With 7 bases removed from V and 3 bases from J, the gap between germline ends came to 15 bases. The germline CDR1 and CDR2 sequences are SQVTM and ANQGSEA. This CDR3 comprises 14 residues. In DNA, the CDR3 is TGCAGCGCCACCCGGGACATCGACACCGGGGAGCTGTTTTTT. The encoded protein is CSATRDIDTGELFF.

This rearrangement joins TRBV20-1 to TRBJ2-3; 8 bases are a match to TRBD2. CDR3 length: 14 amino acids. V lost 3 bases and J lost 4; bases outside the gene matches: 6. Germline V gene sequence: CDR1 DFQATT, CDR2 SNEGSKA (reference sequence). The CDR3: CSASRAGVPDTQYF. CDR3 in DNA: TGCAGTGCTAGTCGAGCGGGGGTGCCAGATACGCAGTATTTT.

This chain connects TRBV20-1 to TRBJ1-1, with D tentatively TRBD1 (5 bases). The ends were cut back, 0 bases at V and 5 bases at J, with 16 bases in the middle. The germline gives CDR1 DFQATT, CDR2 SNEGSKA (reference sequence). The CDR3 runs to 15 residues. The CDR3 sequence is CSARDPAGPETEAFF. The CDR3 coding sequence is TGCAGTGCTAGAGATCCAGCGGGACCGGAGACTGAAGCTTTCTTT.

The chain combines TRBV30 with TRBJ2-1; no definite D call. The CDR3 length is 14 residues. CDR1 GTSNPN and CDR2 SVGIG come from the germline V gene (reference sequence). V lost 3 bases and J lost 3, with 12 bases in between. The DNA of the CDR3 is TGTGCCTGGAGACCCCTAACCCTCTACAATGAGCAGTTCTTC. This codes for CAWRPLTLYNEQFF.

CDR3 DNA: TGTGCCAGCAGCCACAACGGGGGGCTTCAGCCCCAGCATTTT. Its protein product is CASSHNGGLQPQHF. V is TRBV3-1 and J is TRBJ1-5, with a tentative D call TRBD1 (6 bases). Germline assignment: CDR1 LGHDT and CDR2 YNNKEL (reference sequence). V was pared by 3 bases and J by 6 bases, with 12 bases between. This CDR3 spans 14 amino acids.

This chain joins TRBV20-1 and TRBJ2-7; D gene uncertain. This CDR3 has 13 residues. V gave up 4 bases and J gave up 2 bases, with 12 bases separating them. The germline V gene encodes CDR1 DFQATT and CDR2 SNEGSKA (reference sequence). In nucleotides, the CDR3 is TGCAGTGCTATGGTCCTCACACCCTACGAGCAGTACTTC. It codes for CSAMVLTPYEQYF.

This sequence joins TRBV20-1 and TRBJ2-1, with 10 bases that match TRBD1. The length of the CDR3 is 13 residues. In germline, CDR1 is DFQATT, CDR2 SNEGSKA (reference sequence). Unmatched junction bases numbered 5, after V lost 6 bases and J lost 6 bases. CDR3 in DNA: TGCAGTGCCGCGACAGGGGGCGGCAATGAGCAGTTCTTC. Its translation is CSAATGGGNEQFF.

The V and J genes are TRBV4-1 and TRBJ2-7, with TRBD1 matching 9 bases. The CDR3 totals 15 residues. The germline V gene has CDR1 MGHRA and CDR2 YSYEKL. Trimming removed 4 bases from V and 2 bases from J; junction bases left unmatched: 6. The CDR3 region is CASSPSGQGPYEQYF. As DNA, the CDR3 is TGCGCCAGCAGCCCATCGGGACAGGGCCCCTACGAGCAGTACTTC.

This clonotype was counted a single time. The V gene is TRBV9, the J gene TRBJ2-3; 13 nucleotides align to TRBD2. The J segment lost 3 bases and the V segment lost 4 bases, leaving 5 bases of the junction unmatched. The germline CDR1 and CDR2 sequences are SGDLS and YYNGEE. CDR3 length: 16 residues. CDR3 DNA sequence: TGTGCCAGCAGCCTAGGACTAGCGGGAGTGACAGATACGCAGTATTTT. As protein: CASSLGLAGVTDTQYF. The variable domain in full, with the rest retrieved from reference TRBV9 and TRBJ2-3, is DSGVTQTPKHLITATGQRVTLRCSPRSGDLSVYWYQQSLDQGLQFLIQYYNGEERAKGNILERFSAQQFPDLHSELNLSSLELGDSALYFCASSLGLAGVTDTQYFGPGTRLTVL.

The chain carries TRBV3-1 and TRBJ2-2, with 9 nucleotides matching TRBD2. The CDR3 contains 15 residues. Germline assignment: CDR1 LGHDT and CDR2 YNNKEL (reference sequence). Trimming at V came to 6 bases and at J to 2 bases, leaving 4 bases not matched to a gene. The CDR3 loop reads CASRNSGSNTGELFF. The CDR3 DNA follows: TGTGCCAGCAGGAATAGCGGGAGTAACACCGGGGAGCTGTTTTTT. Looking up the rest from reference TRBV3-1 and TRBJ2-2 gives the full variable domain: DTAVSQTPKYLVTQMGNDKSIKCEQNLGHDTMYWYKQDSKKFLKIMFSYNNKELIINETVPNRFSPKSPDKAHLNLHINSLELGDSAVYFCASRNSGSNTGELFFGEGSRLTVL.

V and J are TRBV20-1 and TRBJ2-1; no firm D call. V was clipped by 3 bases and J by 7 bases, with 7 bases between them. Germline-derived CDR1 and CDR2 are DFQATT and SNEGSKA (reference sequence). The CDR3 has 11 residues. The chain's CDR3 is CSASKRNEQFF. The CDR3 DNA sequence: TGCAGTGCTAGTAAGAGGAATGAGCAGTTCTTC.

This chain connects TRBV12-3 or TRBV12-4 to TRBJ2-2; unclear D gene. With 8 bases removed from V and 0 bases from J, the gap between germline ends came to 10 bases. The CDR3 is made up of 14 amino acids. The CDR3 DNA reads TGTGCCAGCGGAAACGAACCGAACACCGGGGAGCTGTTTTTT. Its protein is CASGNEPNTGELFF.

The chain has TRBV29-1 and TRBJ2-5; maybe TRBD1 (6 bases). The CDR3 totals 14 residues. V was trimmed by 6 bases and J by 7 bases, leaving 21 bases between them. CDR1 is SQVTM and CDR2 is ANQGSEA in the germline V gene. DNA of the CDR3: TGCAGCGTCCGCCGGGACACAGGTTTGGGGACCCAGTACTTC. This codes for CSVRRDTGLGTQYF.

The gene calls are TRBV5-1 and TRBJ1-1, with a weak D call TRBD1 (5 bases). From germline, CDR1 is SGHRS and CDR2 YFSETQ. V shed 0 bases and J shed 0 bases, with 9 bases lying between them. The CDR3 totals 15 residues. Here the CDR3 reads CASSLVGPMNTEAFF. The DNA for the CDR3 is TGCGCCAGCAGCTTGGTGGGACCTATGAACACTGAAGCTTTCTTT.

The chain employs TRBV29-1 and TRBJ2-1; D not certain. The V gene lost 4 bases and the J gene lost 5 bases, with 3 bases spanning the gap. Germline-derived CDR1 and CDR2 are SQVTM and ANQGSEA. The CDR3 spans 10 residues. In DNA form, the CDR3 reads TGCAGCGTTGGTAACAATGAGCAGTTCTTC. As protein: CSVGNNEQFF.

J is TRBJ2-5 and V is TRBV20-1; 9 nucleotides align to TRBD1. This CDR3 region has 17 residues. Germline lookup yields CDR1 DFQATT and CDR2 SNEGSKA (reference sequence). Losses at the gene ends were 5 bases for V and 3 bases for J; bases not matched to a gene: 16. This CDR3 reads CSARSLTGGGIEETQYF. Written as DNA, the CDR3 is TGCAGTGCTCGATCTCTTACAGGGGGCGGAATAGAAGAGACCCAGTACTTC.

The chain recombines TRBV20-1 with TRBJ2-7, with a weak D call TRBD1 (6 bases). Germline CDR1 DFQATT, CDR2 SNEGSKA (reference sequence). Trimming took 4 bases from V and 6 from J, leaving 13 bases between them. The CDR3 spans 12 residues. The CDR3 DNA sequence: TGCAGTGCTAAAACAGGGCGGTTCGAGCAGTACGTC. This translates into CSAKTGRFEQYV.

This clonotype was picked up one time. The CDR3 DNA follows: TGTGCCAGCAGCCAAGGTGGTAGCGGGAGCAATGAGCAGTTCTTC. It specifies CASSQGGSGSNEQFF. V gene TRBV4-2 combines with J gene TRBJ2-1, with 9 bases that match TRBD2. The V gene end was trimmed by 1 base and the J gene end by 6 bases; junction bases not matched to a gene: 4. The CDR3 loop spans 15 amino acids. Germline CDR1 reads LGHNA; CDR2 reads YNFKEQ.

V gene TRBV29-1 combines with J gene TRBJ1-1; 10 nucleotides line up with TRBD1. The V gene end was trimmed by 7 bases and the J gene end by 0 bases; junction bases not matched to a gene: 5. The CDR3 length is 14 residues. Germline CDR1 is SQVTM and CDR2 is ANQGSEA. The CDR3 reads CSATGGTMNTEAFF. CDR3 coding DNA: TGCAGCGCGACAGGGGGCACGATGAACACTGAAGCTTTCTTT.

V usage is TRBV20-1 and J usage is TRBJ1-1; the D is unclear. Trimming stripped 3 bases from V and 2 bases from J, with 10 bases between. Germline loops: CDR1 DFQATT, CDR2 SNEGSKA (reference sequence). This CDR3 has 13 amino acids. CDR3 sequence: CSASKAINTEAFF. CDR3 sequence (DNA): TGCAGTGCTAGTAAGGCCATTAACACTGAAGCTTTCTTT.

The gene calls are TRBV29-1 and TRBJ1-1; no reliable D call. Between the trimmed V and J ends, which lost 2 bases and 6 bases, there was a span of 10 bases. CDR3 size: 12 residues. Germline V gene data show CDR1 as SQVTM and CDR2 as ANQGSEA. As DNA, the CDR3 is TGCAGCGTTGAATCCTCAGTTGCTGAAGCTTTCTTT. Protein product: CSVESSVAEAFF. Full variable domain (remainder filled in from reference TRBV29-1 and TRBJ1-1): SAVISQKPSRDICQRGTSLTIQCQVDSQVTMMFWYRQQPGQSLTLIATANQGSEATYESGFVIDKFPISRPNLTFSTLTVSNMSPEDSSIYLCSVESSVAEAFFGQGTRLTVV.

In DNA form, the CDR3 reads TGCGCCAGCAGCTTGGGACAGGGGGTCGGGACCCAGTACTTC. This gives the protein CASSLGQGVGTQYF. The chain employs TRBV5-1 and TRBJ2-5, with 9 bases identical to TRBD1. The CDR3 consists of 14 residues. Germline V gene data show CDR1 as SGHRS and CDR2 as YFSETQ. V trimming: 0 bases; J trimming: 7 bases; junction bases outside the gene matches: 4.

The chain recombines TRBV5-4 with TRBJ2-7; a possible D gene is TRBD2 (6 bases). Trimming removed 3 bases at V and 2 bases at J, with 15 bases between. CDR1 is SGHNT and CDR2 is YYREEE in the germline V gene (reference sequence). This CDR3 contains 15 residues. The CDR3, as DNA: TGTGCCAGCAGCTCGGAGGGTTCTCTGACCTACGAGCAGTACTTC. It codes for CASSSEGSLTYEQYF.

The chain uses TRBV3-1 and TRBJ2-7, with D tentatively TRBD2 (6 bases). V was pared by 4 bases and J by 6 bases, with 13 bases between. Germline CDR1 reads LGHDT; CDR2 reads YNNKEL (reference sequence). The CDR3 has 13 residues. The CDR3 region has the DNA TGTGCCAGCAGCCCATCAGCGGGCGCCGAGCAGTACGTC. This sequence encodes CASSPSAGAEQYV.

The chain recombines TRBV5-1 with TRBJ2-7, with a possible D match to TRBD2 (5 bases). The CDR3 spans 17 residues. V shed 0 bases and J shed 2 bases, with 18 bases lying between them. In germline, CDR1 is SGHRS, CDR2 YFSETQ. CDR3 residues: CASSLETVSHGAYEQYF. CDR3 DNA: TGCGCCAGCAGCTTGGAAACCGTAAGTCACGGGGCCTACGAGCAGTACTTC. Looking up the rest from reference TRBV5-1 and TRBJ2-7 gives the full variable domain: KAGVTQTPRYLIKTRGQQVTLSCSPISGHRSVSWYQQTPGQGLQFLFEYFSETQRNKGNFPGRFSGRQFSNSRSEMNVSTLELGDSALYLCASSLETVSHGAYEQYFGPGTRLTVT.

CDR3 loop: CASRQGGGQETQYF. The CDR3 DNA follows: TGCGCCAGCCGACAAGGCGGGGGACAAGAGACCCAGTACTTC. The genes are TRBV4-1 and TRBJ2-5, with 7 bases lining up with TRBD2. The length of the CDR3 is 14 residues. Germline V gene lookup returns CDR1 MGHRA and CDR2 YSYEKL. Trimming at V came to 8 bases and at J to 2 bases, leaving 8 bases not matched to a gene.

This clonotype is a singleton in its sample. The chain is built from TRBV5-1 and TRBJ2-3; the D is unclear. The germline gives CDR1 SGHRS, CDR2 YFSETQ. The V end lost 4 bases, the J end lost 3 bases, and 15 bases lay between the germline ends. There are 15 residues in the CDR3. The DNA for the CDR3 is TGCGCCAGCAGCGGGCCCGGGCAGAGAACAGATACGCAGTATTTT. Its protein is CASSGPGQRTDTQYF.